This T cell receptor (beta chain) was sequenced during a study of control samples from healthy donors and cancer patients. V lost 1 base to trimming and J lost 2 bases, with 10 bases between them. The CDR3 length is 15 residues. Looked up from germline, CDR1 is SEHNR and CDR2 is FQNEAQ (reference sequence). The assay was immunoSEQ multiplex PCR, and TCRdb's table has in-frame clones only and misses some. The sample holds 75,000 or so clones; roughly 87% are singletons and the top ten take around 5.5%. This chain links TRBV7-9 with TRBJ2-3; D gene uncertain. The material sequenced was PBMCs. This TCR was recovered from a man aged 60-69 years with colorectal cancer. CDR3 coding DNA: TGTGCCAGCAGCTTAGTGGCGGCAGACACAGATACGCAGTATTTT. Translating gives CASSLVAADTDTQYF.